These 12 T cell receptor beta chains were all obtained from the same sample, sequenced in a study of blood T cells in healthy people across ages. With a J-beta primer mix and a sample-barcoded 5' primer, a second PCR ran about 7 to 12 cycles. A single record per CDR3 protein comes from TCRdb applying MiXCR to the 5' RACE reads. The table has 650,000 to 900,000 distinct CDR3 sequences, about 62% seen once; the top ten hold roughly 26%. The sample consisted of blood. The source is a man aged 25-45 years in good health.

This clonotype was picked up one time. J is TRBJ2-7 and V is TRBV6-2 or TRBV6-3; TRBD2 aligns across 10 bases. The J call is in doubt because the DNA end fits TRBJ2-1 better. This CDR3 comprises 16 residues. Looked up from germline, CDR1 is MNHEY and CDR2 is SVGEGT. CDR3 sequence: CASSPQRGGLYNEQFF. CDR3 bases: TGTGCCAGCAGTCCACAGCGGGGGGGGCTATACAATGAGCAGTTCTTC.

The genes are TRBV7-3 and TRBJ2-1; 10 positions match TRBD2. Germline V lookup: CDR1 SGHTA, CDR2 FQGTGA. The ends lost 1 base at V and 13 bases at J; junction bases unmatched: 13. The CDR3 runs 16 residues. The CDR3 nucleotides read TGTGCCAGCAGCTTAAAGGCTAGCGGGGGATACAAGGAACAGTTCTTC. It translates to CASSLKASGGYKEQFF.

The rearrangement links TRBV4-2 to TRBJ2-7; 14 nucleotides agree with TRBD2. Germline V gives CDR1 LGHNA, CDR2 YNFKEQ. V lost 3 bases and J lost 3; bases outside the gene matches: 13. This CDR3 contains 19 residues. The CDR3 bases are TGTGCCAGCAGCCAGGCCCCCGGGACTAGCGGGGGAAAATTCTACGAGCAGTACTTC. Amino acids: CASSQAPGTSGGKFYEQYF.

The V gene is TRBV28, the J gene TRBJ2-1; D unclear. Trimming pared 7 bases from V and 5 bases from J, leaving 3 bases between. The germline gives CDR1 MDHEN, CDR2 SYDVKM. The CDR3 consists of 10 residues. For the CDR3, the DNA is TGTGCCAGCAAAGACAATGAGCAGTTCTTC. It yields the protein CASKDNEQFF.

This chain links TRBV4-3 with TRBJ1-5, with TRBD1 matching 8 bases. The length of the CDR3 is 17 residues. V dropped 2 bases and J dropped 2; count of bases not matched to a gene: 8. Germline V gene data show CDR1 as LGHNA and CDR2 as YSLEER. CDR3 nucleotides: TGCGCCAGCAGCCAATTTCAGGGGGCGAGACGCAATCAGCCCCAGCATTTT. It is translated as CASSQFQGARRNQPQHF.

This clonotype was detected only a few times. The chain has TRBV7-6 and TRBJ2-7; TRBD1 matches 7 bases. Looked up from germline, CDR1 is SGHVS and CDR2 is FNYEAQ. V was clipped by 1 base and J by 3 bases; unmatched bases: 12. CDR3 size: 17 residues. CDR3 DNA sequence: TGTGCCAGCAGCTTAGGTACGCCGGGACAGTACCACTACGAGCAGTACTTC. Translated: CASSLGTPGQYHYEQYF.

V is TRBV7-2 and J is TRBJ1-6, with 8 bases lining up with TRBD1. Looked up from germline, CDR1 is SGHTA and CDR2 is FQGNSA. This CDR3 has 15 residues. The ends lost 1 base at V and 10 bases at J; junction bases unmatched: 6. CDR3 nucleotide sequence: TGTGCCAGCAGCTTAGTCCTCTGGACAGGGTCACCCCTCCACTTT. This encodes CASSLVLWTGSPLHF. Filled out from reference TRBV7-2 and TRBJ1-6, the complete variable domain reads GAGVSQSPSNKVTEKGKDVELRCDPISGHTALYWYRQSLGQGLEFLIYFQGNSAPDKSGLPSDRFSAERTGGSVSTLTIQRTQQEDSAVYLCASSLVLWTGSPLHFGNGTRLTVT.

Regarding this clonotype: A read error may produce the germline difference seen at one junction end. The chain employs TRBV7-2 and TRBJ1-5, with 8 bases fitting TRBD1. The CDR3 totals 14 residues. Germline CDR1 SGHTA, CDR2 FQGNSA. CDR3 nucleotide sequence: TGTGCCAACAGCTTAACAGGGGGTGGCCAGCCCCAGCATTTT. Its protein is CANSLTGGGQPQHF.

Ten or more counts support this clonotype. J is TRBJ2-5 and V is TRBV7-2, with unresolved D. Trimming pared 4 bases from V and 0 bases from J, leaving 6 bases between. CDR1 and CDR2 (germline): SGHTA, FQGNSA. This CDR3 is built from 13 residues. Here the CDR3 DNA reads TGTGCCAGCAGCTGGGCAGACCAAGAGACCCAGTACTTC. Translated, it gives CASSWADQETQYF. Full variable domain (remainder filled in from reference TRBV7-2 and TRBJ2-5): GAGVSQSPSNKVTEKGKDVELRCDPISGHTALYWYRQSLGQGLEFLIYFQGNSAPDKSGLPSDRFSAERTGGSVSTLTIQRTQQEDSAVYLCASSWADQETQYFGPGTRLLVL.

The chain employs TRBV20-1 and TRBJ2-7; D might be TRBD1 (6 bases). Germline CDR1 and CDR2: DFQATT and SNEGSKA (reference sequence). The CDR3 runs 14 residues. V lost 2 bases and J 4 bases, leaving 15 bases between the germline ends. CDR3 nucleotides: TGCAGTGCTAGATTGGGCAGGGGAAATTACGAGCAGTACTTC. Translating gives CSARLGRGNYEQYF.

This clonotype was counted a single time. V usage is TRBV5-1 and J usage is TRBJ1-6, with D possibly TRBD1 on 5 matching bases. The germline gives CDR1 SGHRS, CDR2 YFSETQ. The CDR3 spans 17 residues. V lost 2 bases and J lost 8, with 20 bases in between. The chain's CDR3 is CASSLSGQGWFDSPLHF. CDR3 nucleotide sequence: TGCGCCAGCAGCTTATCGGGGCAGGGATGGTTCGATTCACCCCTCCACTTT. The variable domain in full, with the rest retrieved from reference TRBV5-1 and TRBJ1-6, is KAGVTQTPRYLIKTRGQQVTLSCSPISGHRSVSWYQQTPGQGLQFLFEYFSETQRNKGNFPGRFSGRQFSNSRSEMNVSTLELGDSALYLCASSLSGQGWFDSPLHFGNGTRLTVT.

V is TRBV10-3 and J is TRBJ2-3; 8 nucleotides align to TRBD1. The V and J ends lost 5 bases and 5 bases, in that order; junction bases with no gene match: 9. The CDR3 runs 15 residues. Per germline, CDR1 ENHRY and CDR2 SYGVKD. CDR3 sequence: CAISRKTGAGDTQYF. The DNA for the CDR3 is TGTGCCATCAGTAGAAAGACAGGGGCTGGAGATACGCAGTATTTT.